These 16 T cell receptor beta chains originate from one sample sequenced in a study of cytomegalovirus exposure and HLA in healthy donors. With 60 Vbeta and 13 Jbeta primers, the PCR was carried out. Profiled with immunoSEQ multiplex PCR; TCRdb holds only in-frame clones, not every one. The sample carries more than 95,000 clones, 76% recorded once. Sequenced: PBMCs. Receptors were obtained from a woman between 18 and 30 years old in good health and CMV-seropositive.

The chain is built from TRBV7-8 and TRBJ1-1, with TRBD1 as a possible D gene (5 bases). V lost 2 bases and J lost 1, with 14 bases in between. This CDR3 contains 16 residues. Germline V gene lookup returns CDR1 SGHVS and CDR2 FQNEAQ. CDR3 region: CASSLRSAGSNTEAFF. The CDR3 DNA sequence: TGTGCCAGCAGCTTACGTAGTGCAGGGTCGAACACTGAAGCTTTCTTT.

The chain links TRBV5-6 to TRBJ1-5; D is unclear. Germline lookup yields CDR1 SGHDT and CDR2 YYEEEE. This CDR3 comprises 13 residues. The germline V and J ends were trimmed by 0 bases and 7 bases, with 8 bases remaining between them. The CDR3 loop is CASSLGLGQPQHF. The CDR3 coding sequence is TGTGCCAGCAGCTTGGGGTTGGGCCAGCCCCAGCATTTT. Variable domain in full (rest from reference TRBV5-6 and TRBJ1-5): DAGVTQSPTHLIKTRGQQVTLRCSPKSGHDTVSWYQQALGQGPQFIFQYYEEEERQRGNFPDRFSGHQFPNYSSELNVNALLLGDSALYLCASSLGLGQPQHFGDGTRLSIL.

J is TRBJ1-2 and V is TRBV28; TRBD1 agrees at 8 bases. This CDR3 has 16 residues. Germline V gives CDR1 MDHEN, CDR2 SYDVKM. Unmatched junction bases numbered 13, after V lost 5 bases and J lost 5 bases. CDR3 protein: CASSPFLGTGTYGYTF. DNA for the CDR3: TGTGCCAGCAGTCCATTCTTAGGGACAGGCACTTATGGCTACACCTTC.

CDR3 nucleotide sequence: TGTGCCAGCTCACCATTAAGTCCCGGGACAACTATCTATGGCTACACCTTC. It translates to CASSPLSPGTTIYGYTF. The J gene is TRBJ1-2, the V gene TRBV18; possibly TRBD1 for D (6 bases). CDR1 KGHSH and CDR2 LQKENI come from the germline V gene. CDR3 length: 17 residues. V lost 2 bases and J lost 4, with 20 bases in between.

V usage is TRBV6-1 and J usage is TRBJ1-5; 12 bases fit TRBD1. Germline CDR1 MNHNS, CDR2 SASEGT. This CDR3 is built from 16 residues. J was trimmed by 5 bases and V by 6 bases; bases with no gene match: 8. CDR3 DNA sequence: TGTGCCAGCAGCGAACCGGGGACAGGGGGCCATCAGCCCCAGCATTTT. This sequence encodes CASSEPGTGGHQPQHF.

The V and J genes are TRBV10-3 and TRBJ2-2; TRBD2 agrees at 14 bases. The CDR3 contains 15 residues. Germline V gene data show CDR1 as ENHRY and CDR2 as SYGVKD. Trimming removed 9 bases from V and 5 bases from J; junction bases left unmatched: 5. CDR3 sequence reads: CAIGTSGSRTGELFF. DNA of the CDR3: TGTGCCATAGGGACTAGCGGGAGTCGGACCGGGGAGCTGTTTTTT.

The chain is built from TRBV7-3 and TRBJ2-3; the D is unclear. Germline assignment: CDR1 SGHTA and CDR2 FQGTGA. V was cut by 10 bases and J by 8 bases, with 28 bases left in between. The CDR3 consists of 16 residues. This CDR3 reads CATSKPSAALRGTQYF. The CDR3 bases are TGTGCCACCTCAAAGCCGTCGGCGGCTCTTCGCGGTACGCAGTATTTT.

The genes are TRBV10-2 and TRBJ1-2; 11 nucleotides match TRBD1. After removal of 8 bases from V and 6 bases from J, the junction contained 5 bases not matched to a gene. CDR3 length: 13 amino acids. Germline V gene data show CDR1 as WSHSY and CDR2 as SAAADI. In nucleotides, the CDR3 is TGCGCCAGCCTGGGACAGGGGGTAAATGGCTACACCTTC. It specifies CASLGQGVNGYTF.

The chain employs TRBV7-3 and TRBJ2-7; D unresolved. V gave up 2 bases and J gave up 0 bases, with 8 bases separating them. This CDR3 comprises 14 residues. Germline-derived CDR1 and CDR2 are SGHTA and FQGTGA. The CDR3 DNA reads TGTGCCAGCAGCTTATCTGGCAGCTCCTACGAGCAGTACTTC. Its translation is CASSLSGSSYEQYF.

This clone was observed once. This chain uses TRBV4-1 with TRBJ2-1, with TRBD2 matching 8 bases. The CDR3 is 16 amino acids. V lost 0 bases, J lost 4 bases, and 5 bases stayed unmatched. Germline CDR1 reads MGHRA; CDR2 reads YSYEKL. DNA for the CDR3: TGCGCCAGCAGCCAAGATGGGTCTAGCGGGTACAATGAGCAGTTCTTC. It specifies CASSQDGSSGYNEQFF.

The J gene is TRBJ1-2, the V gene TRBV28, with a tentative D call TRBD1 (5 bases). This CDR3 contains 16 residues. CDR1 is MDHEN, CDR2 SYDVKM, per germline. V lost 4 bases, J lost 0 bases, and 15 bases lay in between. The CDR3 DNA is TGTGCCAGCAGTTCTTCTTTCGGACACCCTAACTATGGCTACACCTTC. Its translation: CASSSSFGHPNYGYTF.

J is TRBJ2-1 and V is TRBV15, with 11 bases that match TRBD2. V lost 5 bases and J lost 4; bases outside the gene matches: 10. The CDR3 has 17 amino acids. Germline V gives CDR1 LNHNV, CDR2 YYDKDF (reference sequence). As DNA, the CDR3 is TGTGCCACCAGCCACCCCCTTACTAGCGGGGGTTACAATGAGCAGTTCTTC. It translates to CATSHPLTSGGYNEQFF.

This clone was seen once. The V gene is TRBV7-9, the J gene TRBJ1-1, with D possibly matching TRBD1 (5 bases). The CDR3 runs to 13 residues. V lost 0 bases and J lost 4, with 6 bases in between. From germline, CDR1 is SEHNR and CDR2 FQNEAQ (reference sequence). CDR3 nucleotide sequence: TGTGCCAGCAGCTTAGCCAGGGTCACTGAAGCTTTCTTT. Its translation: CASSLARVTEAFF. Using reference TRBV7-9 and TRBJ1-1 for the parts outside the CDR3, the full variable domain is DTGVSQNPRHKITKRGQNVTFRCDPISEHNRLYWYRQTLGQGPEFLTYFQNEAQLEKSRLLSDRFSAERPKGSFSTLEIQRTEQGDSAMYLCASSLARVTEAFFGQGTRLTVV.

This chain joins TRBV28 and TRBJ1-1; a weak D match, TRBD1 (5 bases). CDR1 and CDR2 from the germline V gene are MDHEN and SYDVKM. The CDR3 extends over 16 amino acids. V dropped 4 bases and J dropped 3 bases, with 18 bases sitting between them. CDR3 coding DNA: TGTGCCAGCAGTTCCTTCGGGGACTCCCGGGACACTGAAGCTTTCTTT. This sequence encodes CASSSFGDSRDTEAFF.

The gene calls are TRBV28 and TRBJ2-2, with 8 bases matching TRBD2. Germline CDR1 MDHEN, CDR2 SYDVKM. V shed 2 bases, J shed 1 base, and the junction held 0 bases outside the gene matches. This CDR3 spans 15 amino acids. The CDR3 spells CASSLLAGNTGELFF. The DNA of the CDR3 is TGTGCCAGCAGTTTACTAGCGGGGAACACCGGGGAGCTGTTTTTT.

The genes are TRBV7-9 and TRBJ2-1; TRBD2 matches at 7 bases. Germline-derived CDR1 and CDR2 are SEHNR and FQNEAQ (reference sequence). Losses at the gene ends were 6 bases for V and 10 bases for J; bases not matched to a gene: 12. This CDR3 comprises 14 residues. CDR3: CASSFGGVGDEQFF. The CDR3 DNA sequence: TGTGCCAGCAGTTTTGGGGGGGTGGGAGACGAGCAGTTCTTC.